The T cell receptor beta chain described here comes from a study of blood T cell repertoires in COVID-19. Study information: Specimens from acute and convalescent COVID-19 originated in the United States, Italy and Spain.

A remark on this clone: In the same sample, other DNA sequences code for this CDR3.

Libraries were prepared by immunoSEQ multiplex PCR; TCRdb keeps only in-frame clonotypes and omits some of them. The sample carries some 120,000 clones, roughly 88% recorded once. Looked up from germline, CDR1 is MNHNS and CDR2 is SASEGT. The J segment lost 2 bases and the V segment lost 3 bases, leaving 0 bases of the junction unmatched. The CDR3 is 14 amino acids. The TCR was taken from a woman in her 70s with acute or convalescent COVID-19. Sequencing used peripheral blood. The chain carries TRBV6-1 and TRBJ1-5; 8 bases line up with TRBD1. The CDR3 reads CASSETGGNQPQHF. CDR3 DNA: TGTGCCAGCAGTGAGACAGGGGGCAATCAGCCCCAGCATTTT.